This TCR beta chain was captured by sequencing in a study of prognosis after radiotherapy for stage I lung cancer. Turning to the study itself: The patients included over 13 who had newly diagnosed primary stage I lung tumors, along with roughly five others who had oligometastatic NSCLC after their primary tumor had been surgically resected.

At both of two time points, roughly 6.1 milliliters of peripheral blood were drawn. Starting from genomic DNA, TCR beta CDR3 was amplified through two-round multiplex PCR. First-round PCR employed TRBV- and TRBJ-specific primers for each gene. TCRdb ran MiXCR on the multiplex PCR reads and lists one entry per CDR3 protein. The profile shows 10,000 to 15,000 distinct CDR3 sequences, about 40% of them singletons. Germline CDR1 SEHNR, CDR2 FQNEAQ (reference sequence). V was cut by 3 bases and J by 8 bases, with 5 bases left in between. The CDR3 sequence is 12 residues long. There are many counts of this clonotype. Its specificity is not known. Study findings and constraints: There was no determination made of whether the expanded TCR clones were tumor-specific. It was in patients who developed distant metastases that Shannon entropy after stereotactic body radiation therapy was lower.

Here the sequenced sample was PBMCs, taken before or after stereotactic body radiation therapy (not recorded which). This TCR was recovered from a donor over 45 with non-small cell lung cancer. The chain couples TRBV7-9 to TRBJ1-6; D is unresolved. This CDR3 reads CASSFDDSPLHF. Here the CDR3 DNA reads TGTGCCAGCAGCTTTGATGATTCACCCCTCCACTTT. The full variable domain, in which reference TRBV7-9 and TRBJ1-6 provide the parts outside the CDR3, is DTGVSQNPRHKITKRGQNVTFRCDPISEHNRLYWYRQTLGQGPEFLTYFQNEAQLEKSRLLSDRFSAERPKGSFSTLEIQRTEQGDSAMYLCASSFDDSPLHFGNGTRLTVT.